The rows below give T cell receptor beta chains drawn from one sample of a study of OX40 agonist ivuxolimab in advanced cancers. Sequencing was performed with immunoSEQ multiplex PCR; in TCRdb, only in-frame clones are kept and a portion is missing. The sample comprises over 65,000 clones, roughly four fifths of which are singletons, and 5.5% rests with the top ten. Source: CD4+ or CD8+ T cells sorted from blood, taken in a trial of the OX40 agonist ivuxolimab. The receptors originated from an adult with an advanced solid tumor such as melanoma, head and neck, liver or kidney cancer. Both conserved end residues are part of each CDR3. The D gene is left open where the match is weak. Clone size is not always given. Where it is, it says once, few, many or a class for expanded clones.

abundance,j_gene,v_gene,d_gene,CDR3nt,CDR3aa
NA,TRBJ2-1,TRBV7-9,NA,TGTGCCAGCAGCTTATTAATTTCCTCCTACAATGAGCAGTTCTTC,CASSLLISSYNEQFF
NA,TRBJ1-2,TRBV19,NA,TGTGCCAGTAGTATCCCAGGGGACTATGGCTACACCTTC,CASSIPGDYGYTF
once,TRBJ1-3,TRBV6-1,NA,TGTGCCAGCAGTGGGAGTGGGAACACCATATATTTT,CASSGSGNTIYF
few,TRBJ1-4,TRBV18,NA,TGTGCCAGCTCACCGCGACGGGGGAAGAGTGAAAAACTGTTTTTT,CASSPRRGKSEKLFF
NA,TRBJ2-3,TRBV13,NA,TGTGCCAGCAGTTTAACTAGCTCTAGAGGGGATACGCAGTATTTT,CASSLTSSRGDTQYF
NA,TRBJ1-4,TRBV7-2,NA,TGTGCCAGCAGCTTTATAGGGCTGTTTACTAATGAAAAACTGTTTTTT,CASSFIGLFTNEKLFF
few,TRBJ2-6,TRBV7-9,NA,TGTGCCAGCAGCCCGAGATACAGCTCTGGGGCCAACGTCCTGACTTTC,CASSPRYSSGANVLTF
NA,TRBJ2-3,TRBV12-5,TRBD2,TGTGCTAGTGGTCCGACTAGCGGGGTGCGAGATACGCAGTATTTT,CASGPTSGVRDTQYF
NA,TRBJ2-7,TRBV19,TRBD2,TGTGCCAGTAGTTCGGAGCTAGCGGGATACGGCGACGAGCAGTACTTC,CASSSELAGYGDEQYF
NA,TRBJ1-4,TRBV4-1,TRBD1,TGCGCCAGCAGCCAAGAAGGGACAGGGGGGGGTATAAATGAAAAACTGTTTTTT,CASSQEGTGGGINEKLFF
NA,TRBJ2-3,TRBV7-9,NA,TGTGCCAGCAGATCCAGCGGAAGCAGCACAGATACGCAGTATTTT,CASRSSGSSTDTQYF
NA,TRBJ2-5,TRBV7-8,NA,TGTGCCAGCAGCCAAGGCCGGCTGCAAGAGACCCAGTACTTC,CASSQGRLQETQYF
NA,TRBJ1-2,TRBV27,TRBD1,TGTGCCAGCAGTTTAGGGGGGACAGGGCGGGGTGGCTACACCTTC,CASSLGGTGRGGYTF
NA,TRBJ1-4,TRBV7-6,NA,TGTGCCAGCAGCTTAGGCAGGGCGGGTGAAAAACTGTTTTTT,CASSLGRAGEKLFF
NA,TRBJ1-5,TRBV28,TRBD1,TGTGCCAGCAGGGTAGGGACAGGGGCCTCCGGAGTGCCCCAGCATTTT,CASRVGTGASGVPQHF
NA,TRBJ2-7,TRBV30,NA,TGTGCCTGGAGTCACTACGAGCAGTACTTC,CAWSHYEQYF
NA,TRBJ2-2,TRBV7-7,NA,TGTGCCAGCAGCTCGAACCCAAACACCGGGGAGCTGTTTTTT,CASSSNPNTGELFF
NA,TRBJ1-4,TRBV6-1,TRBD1,TGTGCCAGCAGTGAGGTTCATTGGACAGGGTTTAATGAAAAACTGTTTTTT,CASSEVHWTGFNEKLFF
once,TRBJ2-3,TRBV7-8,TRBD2,TGTGCCAGCAGCCCCCCGACTAGCGGCTCCACAGATACGCAGTATTTT,CASSPPTSGSTDTQYF
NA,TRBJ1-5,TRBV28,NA,TGTGCCAGCAGTTGGCAGGGTTACAATCAGCCCCAGCATTTT,CASSWQGYNQPQHF
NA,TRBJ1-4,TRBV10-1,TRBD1,TGCGCCACTTCGCCGGGACAGGGTTACGGAAAACTGTTTTTT,CATSPGQGYGKLFF
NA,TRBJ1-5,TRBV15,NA,TGTGCCACCAGCAGGCGGGGGGCAGGAAATCAGCCCCAGCATTTT,CATSRRGAGNQPQHF
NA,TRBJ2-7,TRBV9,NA,TGTGCCAGCAGCGTGGGTGGGGAATCCTACGAGCAGTACTTC,CASSVGGESYEQYF
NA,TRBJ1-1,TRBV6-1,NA,TGTGCCAGCAGTGAAGTCGGCAGGTTCGATGAAGCTTTCTTT,CASSEVGRFDEAFF
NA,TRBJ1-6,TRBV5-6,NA,TGTGCCAGCAGCATCCGTAGGACAGTCGCCAATTCACCCCTCCACTTT,CASSIRRTVANSPLHF
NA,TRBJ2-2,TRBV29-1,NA,TGCAGCGTTGAAGACATAACCGGGGAGCTGTTTTTT,CSVEDITGELFF
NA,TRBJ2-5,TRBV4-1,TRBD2,TGCGCCAGCAGCCAAGGGGAATTACTAGCGGCCCAAGAGACCCAGTACTTC,CASSQGELLAAQETQYF
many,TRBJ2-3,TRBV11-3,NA,TGTGCCAGCAGCTTAGGAAACTACTACCACACAGATACGCAGTATTTT,CASSLGNYYHTDTQYF
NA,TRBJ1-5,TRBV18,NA,TGTGCCAGCTCACCGACAGAGAATCAGCCCCAGCATTTT,CASSPTENQPQHF
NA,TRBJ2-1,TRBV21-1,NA,TGTGCCAGCAGCAAAGCGCGTGGTAAATCTGCACTTGATGAGCAGTTCTTC,CASSKARGKSALDEQFF
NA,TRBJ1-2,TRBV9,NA,TGTGCCAGCAGCGCCGGACGGACGGATGGCTACACCTTC,CASSAGRTDGYTF